This T cell receptor (beta chain) was retrieved from a study of T-cell memory formation after mild COVID-19. Study context: The study found TCR clusters largely donor specific. Findings and limits, study-wide: Proof of SARS-CoV-2 specificity was absent for the second-wave clones that crested on day 37. Shrinking CD4+ clones resided mostly in CM and EM, and CD8+ ones in EMRA.

This CDR3 spans 12 amino acids. CDR1 and CDR2 from the germline V gene are DFQATT and SNEGSKA (reference sequence). The trim removed 6 bases at V and 5 bases at J, leaving 6 bases unmatched. A single record per CDR3 protein comes from TCRdb applying MiXCR to the 5' RACE reads. Of around 300,000 distinct CDR3 sequences listed, roughly a fifth are singletons. In the case of this clonotype: Its antigen is still unknown.

Sequencing input: PBMCs or a T cell subset sorted from them (not recorded which). J is TRBJ2-5 and V is TRBV20-1; 7 nucleotides match TRBD1. The sequence came from a man aged 18 to 29 who had mild COVID-19 (a few samples of this study predate the infection). Cell type and time point are not known. In nucleotides, the CDR3 is TGCAGTGCCACAGGGGAGTGGGAGACCCAGTACTTC. Translating it yields CSATGEWETQYF.